These T cell receptor beta chains were read from a single sample in a study of PD-1 blockade in classical Hodgkin lymphoma. Sequencing was performed with immunoSEQ multiplex PCR; in TCRdb, only in-frame clones are kept and a portion is missing. The sample records roughly 70,000 clones, over 90% being singletons. Sequencing was done on a sample of peripheral blood mononuclear cells (PBMCs). These receptors came from a human donor with classical Hodgkin lymphoma. CDR3s leave out the opening cysteine and the closing phenylalanine or tryptophan. Clone size is shown for a subset of rows, as once, few, many or a class of expanded clone.

J gene	clone size	V gene	CDR3 protein
TRBJ1-2	NA	TRBV6-1	ASSEAAGGARFGYT
TRBJ2-7	NA	TRBV28	ASSPSGSRYEQY
TRBJ2-1	once	TRBV27	ASSLISGRSGEQF
TRBJ2-3	NA	TRBV15	ATSRINRARSDTQY
TRBJ2-5	NA	TRBV30	AWSVGAGETQY
TRBJ2-5	NA	TRBV6-6	ASSGSGALETQY
TRBJ1-4	NA	TRBV5-6	ASSLDTGTATNEKLF
TRBJ2-1	NA	TRBV7-2	ASSFSGGGYNEQF
TRBJ2-7	few	TRBV5-3	ARSPLAGKPYEQY
TRBJ2-2	NA	TRBV6-4	ASSSGTNTGELF
TRBJ2-4	NA	TRBV6-1	ARPPGKGKNIQY
TRBJ2-2	once	TRBV21-1	ASRGIRQGGSGELF
TRBJ2-5	once	TRBV7-9	ASSSQETQY
TRBJ1-2	NA	TRBV4-3	ASSQDLAQGANYGYT
TRBJ2-5	NA	TRBV15	ATSRDGLSQETQY
TRBJ2-5	NA	TRBV6-1	ASSSGGAAETQY
TRBJ2-7	NA	TRBV2	ASNGPAHEQY
TRBJ1-2	NA	TRBV6-1	ASSEGVPPGGYT
TRBJ1-5	NA	TRBV7-3	ASSLTGNQPQH
TRBJ2-7	NA	TRBV5-1	ASSGGQGWEQY
TRBJ2-3	NA	TRBV5-1	ASSLGRGGQDTQY
TRBJ2-2	NA	TRBV18	ASSPTRVNTGELF
TRBJ2-5	NA	TRBV7-8	ASSLGGLAGGKETQY
TRBJ2-7	once	TRBV19	ASSKSVHPYEQY